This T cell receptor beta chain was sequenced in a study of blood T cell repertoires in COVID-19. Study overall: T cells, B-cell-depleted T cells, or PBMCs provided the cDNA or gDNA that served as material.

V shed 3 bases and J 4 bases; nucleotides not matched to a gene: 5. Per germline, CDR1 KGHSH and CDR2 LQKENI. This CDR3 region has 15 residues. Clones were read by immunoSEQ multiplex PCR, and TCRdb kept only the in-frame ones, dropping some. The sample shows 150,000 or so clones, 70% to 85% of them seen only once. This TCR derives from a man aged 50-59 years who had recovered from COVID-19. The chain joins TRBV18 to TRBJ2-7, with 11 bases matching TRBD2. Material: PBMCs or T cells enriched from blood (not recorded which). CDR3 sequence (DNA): TGTGCCAGCTCACCTAGCGGGGGGGACTCGTACGAGCAGTACTTC. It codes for CASSPSGGDSYEQYF.